This T cell receptor (beta chain) is drawn from a study of response to subunit inactivated influenza vaccine. Study-level points and caveats: Authors suggested that a seasonal influenza vaccination recruits few new T cells each time.

The CDR3 covers 14 residues. The V end was cut by 5 bases, the J end by 6 bases, with 17 bases between. Germline CDR1 and CDR2: DFQATT and SNEGSKA (reference sequence). One entry per CDR3 protein results from TCRdb running MiXCR on the RT-PCR reads. Here the sample spans about 650,000 distinct CDR3 sequences, 14% being singletons. Note on this clonotype: The antigen is undetermined.

The clonotype was recovered from a man in his fifties or sixties who received an inactivated influenza vaccine. The chain carries TRBV20-1 and TRBJ2-4, with D perhaps TRBD1 or TRBD2 (6 bases each). Sequencing used PBMCs from blood, obtained about 14 days before vaccination. This CDR3 reads CSAFGGRGLNIQYF. Written as DNA, the CDR3 is TGCAGTGCTTTCGGGGGTAGGGGGTTAAACATTCAGTACTTC.